The rows below give T cell receptor beta chains drawn from one sample of a study of cytomegalovirus exposure and HLA in healthy donors. This table comes from immunoSEQ multiplex PCR, and its TCRdb copy is limited to in-frame clones, with some not included. This repertoire includes approximately 140,000 clones. The sample comprised PBMCs. These receptors all stem from a woman in her forties or fifties in good health and CMV-seronegative. Both conserved end residues are part of each CDR3. Fields, in order: CDR3 DNA, CDR3 protein, V gene, J gene, D gene. D genes are given only for firm matches.

TGTGCCAGCAGTAGACAACTCGTATCCTACGAGCAGTACTTC	CASSRQLVSYEQYF	TRBV2	TRBJ2-7	.
TGTGCCAGCAGCCCGGGGGTGGCGGGAGCAGAGACCCAGTACTTC	CASSPGVAGAETQYF	TRBV7-7	TRBJ2-5	TRBD2
TGTGCCAGCAGTCAAATCCCCGTGGGGGGGAGGGAGCAGTACTTC	CASSQIPVGGREQYF	TRBV27	TRBJ2-7	TRBD2
TGTGCCTGGGGGCCAAATGAAAAACTGTTTTTT	CAWGPNEKLFF	TRBV30	TRBJ1-4	.
TGTGCCAGCAGCTTAGGGACAGGGCCAACGAATGAGCAGTTCTTC	CASSLGTGPTNEQFF	TRBV7-9	TRBJ2-1	TRBD1
TGCGCCAGCAGCTTCGGGACTAGCGGGACGAGTGAGCAGTACTTC	CASSFGTSGTSEQYF	TRBV5-1	TRBJ2-7	TRBD2
TGTGCCAGTGGCCCTTACAGCACTAACTATGGCTACACCTTC	CASGPYSTNYGYTF	TRBV19	TRBJ1-2	.
TGTGCCATGGGGGACAGGTACTATGGCTACACCTTC	CAMGDRYYGYTF	TRBV10-3	TRBJ1-2	TRBD1
TGTGCCAGCAGAGTGACAGGACGCACAGATACGCAGTATTTT	CASRVTGRTDTQYF	TRBV28	TRBJ2-3	.
TGCGCCAGCAGCCACTTAGGACACCACTCCTACAATGAGCAGTTCTTC	CASSHLGHHSYNEQFF	TRBV4-1	TRBJ2-1	.
TGTGCCAGTAGCCACAGGGAGTATAATGGCTACACCTTC	CASSHREYNGYTF	TRBV19	TRBJ1-2	.
TGCGCCAGCAGCTTCGACGGGACTGCGTTCGAGCAGTACTTC	CASSFDGTAFEQYF	TRBV4-1	TRBJ2-7	.
TGTGCCTGGTCCTCTACCGGGACAGGTGGCGAAAAACTGTTTTTT	CAWSSTGTGGEKLFF	TRBV30	TRBJ1-4	TRBD1
TGTGCCAGCAGCGGGGCGTCTAGCTCCTACGAGCAGTACTTC	CASSGASSSYEQYF	TRBV7-2	TRBJ2-7	.
TGTGCCACCAGCAGTATGGAAACTATCTCCTACAATGAGCAGTTCTTC	CATSSMETISYNEQFF	TRBV15	TRBJ2-1	.
TGTGCCAGTAGTATACAGGGGCCCTCCTACGAGCAGTACTTC	CASSIQGPSYEQYF	TRBV19	TRBJ2-7	.
TGCGCCAGCAGCCAATCTATGCTGAACACTGAAGCTTTCTTT	CASSQSMLNTEAFF	TRBV4-1	TRBJ1-1	.
TGTGCCAGCAGTTACTTACTAGCGGGAGTCCCACGTGAGCAGTTCTTC	CASSYLLAGVPREQFF	TRBV6-5	TRBJ2-1	TRBD2
TGTGCCAGCAGCTCGAGGACAGGGTTGGGGGAGACCCAGTACTTC	CASSSRTGLGETQYF	TRBV7-3	TRBJ2-5	TRBD1
TGCGCCAGCAGCTTGGGTAACCAAGAGACCCAGTACTTC	CASSLGNQETQYF	TRBV5-1	TRBJ2-5	.
TGTGCCAGCAGCGTAATTGCTCGGGATACGCAGTATTTT	CASSVIARDTQYF	TRBV9	TRBJ2-3	.
TGTGCCAGCTCACCGACAGGGTGGTTGGAGCCCCAGCATTTT	CASSPTGWLEPQHF	TRBV18	TRBJ1-5	TRBD1
TGTGCCAGCAGCCTAGGACTAGCGGGAGGCAATGAGCAGTTCTTC	CASSLGLAGGNEQFF	TRBV7-3	TRBJ2-1	TRBD2
TGTGCCAGCAGTTCCCAGTACTCTGGGGCCAACGTCCTGACTTTC	CASSSQYSGANVLTF	TRBV6-6	TRBJ2-6	.
TGTGCCAGCAGCATCTACAGGGGGAGGGGCAATGAGCAGTTCTTC	CASSIYRGRGNEQFF	TRBV11-2	TRBJ2-1	.
TGCGCCAGCAGCTGGACAGTGTCCTACGAGCAGTACTTC	CASSWTVSYEQYF	TRBV5-1	TRBJ2-7	.
TGTGCCAGCGTAGAGGTACCGCCCCACTACGAGCAGTACTTC	CASVEVPPHYEQYF	TRBV2	TRBJ2-7	.
TGTGCCAGCAGTTTAGCGGGAGGGCGAGATACGCAGTATTTT	CASSLAGGRDTQYF	TRBV6-5	TRBJ2-3	TRBD2
TGCACCAGCAGCCAGGGCTTACGGTCGTACAGGGGCTCTGGGGCCAACGTCCTGACTTTC	CTSSQGLRSYRGSGANVLTF	TRBV1	TRBJ2-6	.
TGTGCCAGCAGCGTCGGGACAGGGGGCGGCGAGCAGTACTTC	CASSVGTGGGEQYF	TRBV9	TRBJ2-7	TRBD1
TGTGCCATCAGTGAGTCTGGACACACGAACACCGGGGAGCTGTTTTTT	CAISESGHTNTGELFF	TRBV10-3	TRBJ2-2	.
TGTGCCAGCAGCTCGCGCCGGACTAGCGGGGAGGACAATGAGCAGTTCTTC	CASSSRRTSGEDNEQFF	TRBV13	TRBJ2-1	TRBD2
TGTGCCAGCAGCTTAACGGTCCGGGCTGGAAACACCATATATTTT	CASSLTVRAGNTIYF	TRBV5-6	TRBJ1-3	.